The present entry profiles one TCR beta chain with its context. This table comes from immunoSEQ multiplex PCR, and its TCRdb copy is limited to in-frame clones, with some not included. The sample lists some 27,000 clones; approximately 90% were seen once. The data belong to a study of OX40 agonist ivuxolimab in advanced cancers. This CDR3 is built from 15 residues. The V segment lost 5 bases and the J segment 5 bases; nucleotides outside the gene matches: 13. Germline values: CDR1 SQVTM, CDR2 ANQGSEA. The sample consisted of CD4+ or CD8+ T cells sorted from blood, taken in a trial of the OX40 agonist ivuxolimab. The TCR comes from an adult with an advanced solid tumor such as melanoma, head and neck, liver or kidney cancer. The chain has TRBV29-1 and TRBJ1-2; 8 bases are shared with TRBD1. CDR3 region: CSVKTITGTGYGYTF. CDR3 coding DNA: TGCAGCGTTAAAACCATCACCGGGACAGGTTATGGCTACACCTTC.